The rows below give T cell receptor beta chains drawn from one sample of a study of glioma-infiltrating T cells after dendritic cell vaccination. The protocol was immunoSEQ multiplex PCR, while the TCRdb copy is restricted to in-frame clones and leaves out a portion. The data hold roughly 60,000 clones, with approximately 80% observed a single time. Source: blood, taken after dendritic cell vaccination. The receptors shown here come from a human donor with glioblastoma. CDR3s leave out the opening cysteine and the closing phenylalanine or tryptophan. Each record gives: CDR3 protein, V gene, J gene, CDR3 length.

AWSGIAGGRGTQY,TRBV30,TRBJ2-3,13
ASSWGTGASHGYT,TRBV5-6,TRBJ1-2,13
ASSLDSSTDTQY,TRBV6-6,TRBJ2-3,12
ASSLEGGSGANVLT,TRBV5-1,TRBJ2-6,14
ASSQDSGPSLAKNIQY,TRBV4-2,TRBJ2-4,16
ASSPRRQGRTADTQY,TRBV7-9,TRBJ2-3,15
ASSSRELVGAKGYT,TRBV7-8,TRBJ1-2,14
ASSTDGGLTYNEQF,TRBV27,TRBJ2-1,14
ASSTTDQGGTQY,TRBV19,TRBJ2-3,12
ASSDETGGNTIY,TRBV2,TRBJ1-3,12
AIRGPGSNYGYT,TRBV10-3,TRBJ1-2,12
ASSPPGLSLYEQY,TRBV11-1,TRBJ2-7,13
ASIPTTGQHSYEQY,TRBV10-2,TRBJ2-7,14
ASSPRDSDSPLH,TRBV18,TRBJ1-6,12
ASSYSEGYQPQH,TRBV6-5,TRBJ1-5,12
ASSQFFLSGNTIY,TRBV4-1,TRBJ1-3,13
ASSPGGLEVDEQF,TRBV4-2,TRBJ2-1,13
ASSSFGQPQH,TRBV6-5,TRBJ1-5,10
ASSPPPGVHGYT,TRBV18,TRBJ1-2,12
ASSPRRERAGEQY,TRBV18,TRBJ2-7,13
ASSLRTRVGLSPLH,TRBV5-1,TRBJ1-6,14